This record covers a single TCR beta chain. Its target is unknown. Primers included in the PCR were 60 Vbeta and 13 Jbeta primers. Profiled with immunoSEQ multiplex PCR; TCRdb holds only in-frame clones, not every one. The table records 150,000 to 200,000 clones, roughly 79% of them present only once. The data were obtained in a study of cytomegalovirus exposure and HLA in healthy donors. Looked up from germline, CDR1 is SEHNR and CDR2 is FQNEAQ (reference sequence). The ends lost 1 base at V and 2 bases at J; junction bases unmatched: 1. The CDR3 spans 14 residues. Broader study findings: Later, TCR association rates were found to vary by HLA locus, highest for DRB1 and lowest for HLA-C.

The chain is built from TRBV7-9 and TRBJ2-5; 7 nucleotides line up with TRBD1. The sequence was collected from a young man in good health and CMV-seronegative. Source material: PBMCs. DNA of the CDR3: TGTGCCAGCAGCTTAGGGACAGGACAAGAGACCCAGTACTTC. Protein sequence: CASSLGTGQETQYF.